Each of the 2 T cell receptor beta chains below was sequenced from the same sample in a study of regulatory T cells in long-lasting Graves disease. Time point here: newly diagnosed GD, antithyroid drugs for less than 3 months. TCR sequences were obtained from RNA taken from PBMCs. In building TCR beta libraries, iRepertoire HTBI primers were used together with Arm-PCR of CDR3 regions. TCRdb redid the calling of the multiplex PCR reads with MiXCR, one entry per CDR3 protein. The sample lists 450,000 to 650,000 distinct CDR3 sequences, 15% to 20% occurring once. The same specimen was also included in a second study, on T cells in Graves' hyperthyroidism and ophthalmopathy.

The material sequenced was peripheral blood mononuclear cells (PBMCs), taken at new diagnosis, from a patient treated with antithyroid drugs. All receptors come from a woman aged 35-65 years with Graves disease.

The V gene is TRBV19, the J gene TRBJ1-3; the D gene is possibly TRBD1 (6 bases). The CDR3 totals 17 residues. Deletions cut 5 bases from V and 0 bases from J, with 17 bases between. CDR1 and CDR2 from the germline V gene are LNHDA and SQIVND (reference sequence). CDR3 in DNA: TGTGCCAGTAGTGCCTCCGGGACACTTGCCTCTGGAAACACCATATATTTT. Residues: CASSASGTLASGNTIYF.

The V and J genes are TRBV5-6 and TRBJ1-3, with 9 bases lining up with TRBD1. The CDR3 covers 16 residues. The V segment lost 0 bases and the J segment 4 bases; nucleotides outside the gene matches: 5. The germline V gene encodes CDR1 SGHDT and CDR2 YYEEEE. The chain's CDR3 is CASSLDGTGIGNTIYF. CDR3 DNA: TGTGCCAGCAGCTTGGACGGGACAGGGATCGGAAACACCATATATTTT.